This T cell receptor beta chain was captured in a study of patients and donors after allogeneic stem cell transplantation. This CDR3 has 16 residues. Germline V gives CDR1 SGHRS, CDR2 YFSETQ. With V trimmed by 4 bases and J by 0 bases, 10 bases remained unmatched. From the RT-PCR reads, TCRdb called clonotypes with MiXCR, one entry per CDR3 protein. The sample contains some 230,000 distinct CDR3 sequences, 11% to 15% of which appear only once. The sample taken for sequencing was blood, either unsorted or a sorted T cell fraction (not recorded which). This sequence was found in a human donor who was either an allogeneic HSCT recipient or a stem cell or donor lymphocyte infusion donor (not recorded which). It is not recorded whose cells these are; they may come from a transplant donor. The chain is built from TRBV5-1 and TRBJ2-7, with 7 nucleotides matching TRBD1. CDR3 sequence: CASSLRDSLFSYEQYF. Written as DNA, the CDR3 is TGCGCCAGCAGCCTTAGGGACAGCCTATTCTCCTACGAGCAGTACTTC.